This T cell receptor beta chain appears in the sequencing data of a study of cytomegalovirus exposure and HLA in healthy donors. Study-wide findings and caveats: TCR beta chain V- and J-gene trimming was linked, in a later analysis, to a missense variant in DCLRE1C.

As concerns this clone: Its antigen is not identified.

The germline V gene encodes CDR1 KGHSH and CDR2 LQKENI. V was pared by 6 bases and J by 2 bases, with 10 bases between. The CDR3 is made up of 14 amino acids. With 60 Vbeta and 13 Jbeta primers, the PCR was carried out. Sequencing was performed with immunoSEQ multiplex PCR; in TCRdb, only in-frame clones are kept and a portion is missing. The profile shows around 190,000 clones, 86% of them singletons. The chain recombines TRBV18 with TRBJ1-4; maybe TRBD1 (6 bases). The origin of this receptor is a woman under 40 in good health and CMV-seronegative. Sequenced: PBMCs. The CDR3: CASSLRGTNEKLFF. The CDR3 DNA sequence: TGTGCCAGCTCCCTCAGGGGTACTAATGAAAAACTGTTTTTT.